The next 5 T cell receptor beta chains were all read from a single sample in a study of T-cell reconstitution after alpha-beta-depleted transplantation in children. TCRbeta library preparation incorporated unique molecular identifiers. From the PCR reads, TCRdb called clonotypes with MiXCR, one entry per CDR3 protein. The sample comprises some 400,000 distinct CDR3 sequences, around 21% of which are singletons, and 3% to 4% rests with the top ten. The sample consisted of PBMCs from the stem cell graft donor, taken from the stem cell graft. The receptors derive from a human donor who donated a stem cell graft to a child with acute myeloid leukemia.

CDR3: CASSGAGVGLAGLKGYF. The DNA for the CDR3 is TGTGCCAGCAGTGGAGCGGGCGTAGGACTAGCGGGATTAAAAGGATATTTT. The chain carries TRBV2 and TRBJ2-3; 12 bases map to TRBD2. The V gene end was trimmed by 4 bases and the J gene end by 15 bases; junction bases not matched to a gene: 20. The CDR3 spans 17 residues. Looked up from germline, CDR1 is SNHLY and CDR2 is FYNNEI.

This sequence joins TRBV20-1 and TRBJ2-5; possibly TRBD1 or TRBD2 for D (5 bases each). Germline assignment: CDR1 DFQATT and CDR2 SNEGSKA (reference sequence). V was shortened by 2 bases and J by 1 base, with 11 bases between the two germline ends. The CDR3 totals 14 residues. The CDR3 reads CSARPGPPQETQYF. In DNA, the CDR3 is TGCAGTGCTAGACCGGGACCGCCCCAAGAGACCCAGTACTTC.

This clonotype was seen a handful of times. The chain links TRBV10-3 to TRBJ2-7; a possible D gene is TRBD1 (6 bases). This CDR3 is built from 13 residues. The V end was cut by 3 bases, the J end by 3 bases, with 9 bases between. Germline V gene data show CDR1 as ENHRY and CDR2 as SYGVKD. The CDR3 bases are TGTGCCATCAGTGACGGGACAAACTACGAGCAGTACTTC. As protein: CAISDGTNYEQYF.

V usage is TRBV28 and J usage is TRBJ2-7; 7 bases align to TRBD1. The length of the CDR3 is 17 residues. V lost 5 bases to trimming and J lost 1 base; unmatched junction nucleotides: 14. Germline V CDR1 and CDR2: MDHEN, SYDVKM. CDR3 in DNA: TGTGCCAGCAGTAAACGGACAGGATGGGCCGAATCCTACGAGCAGTACTTC. Amino acids: CASSKRTGWAESYEQYF.

This clonotype was picked up a small number of times. The V gene is TRBV6-1, the J gene TRBJ2-2, with D unresolved. The length of the CDR3 is 15 residues. The germline gives CDR1 MNHNS, CDR2 SASEGT. Trimming removed 4 bases from V and 6 bases from J, with 15 bases in between. The CDR3 DNA reads TGTGCCAGCAGTGCAAGACCCGAAAATGCCGGGGAGCTGTTTTTT. Protein sequence: CASSARPENAGELFF.